Each of the 3 T cell receptor beta chains below was sequenced from the same sample in a study of radiation and T cells in renal cell carcinoma (dated by TCRdb to the early 2020s). Libraries were made using the immunoSEQ multiplex PCR assay. TCRdb carries this immuneACCESS record with in-frame sequences only. Its versions omit some clonotypes, under half of them owing to an unresolved V gene in the studies checked, with the rest unexplained. The sample includes about 24,000 clones, with nearly 60% observed a single time. The ten largest clones represent approximately 23% of the sample. In light of the paper, this sample's time point label describes: tumor resected at nephrectomy. The sample's treatment or condition label, decoded: treatment-naive control, cytoreductive nephrectomy. The input for sequencing was tumor tissue, taken from a patient whose treatment was nephrectomy without radiotherapy. These receptors were collected from a man aged 35-49 years with renal cell carcinoma.

The rearrangement links TRBV9 to TRBJ1-1; no reliable D call. V was pared by 0 bases and J by 4 bases, with 10 bases between. CDR1 is SGDLS, CDR2 YYNGEE, per germline. This CDR3 region has 14 residues. This CDR3 is CASSVGRYGTEAFF. The CDR3 DNA is TGTGCCAGCAGCGTAGGGAGGTACGGCACTGAAGCTTTCTTT.

The rearrangement uses TRBV6-5 and TRBJ2-1; a possible D gene is TRBD2 (6 bases). V was clipped by 5 bases and J by 6 bases, with 17 bases between them. Germline loops: CDR1 MNHEY, CDR2 SVGAGI. The CDR3 extends over 15 amino acids. The CDR3 is CASSGGAFLGNEQFF. CDR3 sequence (DNA): TGTGCCAGCAGTGGAGGGGCCTTCCTAGGCAATGAGCAGTTCTTC.

Only a few counts were recorded for this clone. V gene TRBV4-1 combines with J gene TRBJ1-5, with D maybe TRBD1 (6 bases). Trimming took 0 bases from V and 4 from J, leaving 13 bases between them. Germline loops: CDR1 MGHRA, CDR2 YSYEKL. The CDR3 totals 16 residues. The CDR3 DNA follows: TGCGCCAGCAGCCAAGATAACAGGGCTGGGAATCAGCCCCAGCATTTT. It yields the protein CASSQDNRAGNQPQHF.